This T cell receptor beta chain was identified in a study of brain T cells in children with intractable seizures (dated by TCRdb to the early 2020s). At the level of the whole study: A NanoString immunology panel was first used to screen resected brain tissue from 50 to 65 pediatric epilepsy surgery cases for immune gene transcripts. About 70% of the 12 selected surgery cases also had pre-surgery blood sequenced, which left four cases with brain tissue only.

As to this clone: Its antigen is currently not known. One base away there is no much larger clone; base qualities are not given.

On the study overall, not on this receptor specifically: Because pre- and post-surgery blood were sequenced to different depths, clones absent from the pre-surgery sample may reflect undersampling. The patients' HCMV serostatus was not known, and viral specificity was inferred solely from CDR3 sequence similarity.

The immunoSEQ assay was applied to genomic DNA to generate the TCR beta chain sequences. From the authors' description of their analysis: CDR3 sequences that did not begin with the conserved framework cysteine at position 104 were removed manually. To get clonality, the normalized Shannon's Diversity Index was subtracted from one, giving values from 0 (maximal diversity) to 1 (oligoclonal). To check whether a given CDR3 had different frequencies in two samples, for example brain versus blood, chi-squared comparison-of-proportions tests were used. Public clonotypes were found by searching immuneACCESS, and the VDJdb browser was used to assess similarity to known antiviral clonotypes. This is the immuneACCESS table as TCRdb keeps it, with only in-frame sequences that have V and J called. A part of the clones is gone; compared with another copy, unresolved V genes explain less than half, and the rest is unexplained. That table supplies the V and J calls and clone size; D and trimming were determined from the DNA. The sample has 70,000 to 85,000 clones on record, around nine tenths of them singletons. Less than 30% of the sample is in the top ten clones.

The germline V end is reduced by 3 bases and the J end by 3 bases; junction bases left unmatched: 17. The CDR3 goes from the cysteine to the phenylalanine over 19 residues. Just CDR3 DNA is preserved here, 57 bases in frame from base 1. The sample's time point, from its label and the paper: resected brain tissue, or blood drawn just prior to surgery. The surgery cases that showed the highest brain T cell transcript signatures were chosen for TCR beta chain sequencing of brain tissue, and of blood when it was available. Prior to surgery, the patients had been treated with at least one anti-epileptic drug. TCR-sequenced patients were children with drug-resistant epilepsy due to tuberous sclerosis complex, focal cortical dysplasia, Rasmussen encephalitis or hemimegalencephaly. Blood samples were collected immediately before the epilepsy surgery. Bulk genomic DNA was isolated from unsorted brain tissue and whole blood using the Monarch genomic DNA purification kit.

The clonotype originates from a girl aged 2-10 years with Rasmussen encephalitis and intractable seizures. The sequence joins TRBV23-1 to TRBJ2-1; 7 central bases correspond to TRBD2. TRBV23-1 is given ORF status, its function remaining uncertain. The sample in question was peripheral blood, obtained at surgery. CDR3 region: CASSHFLTSLPVVYNEQFF. In nucleotide form, the sequence is TGCGCCAGCAGTCATTTCCTGACTAGCTTGCCGGTCGTCTACAATGAGCAGTTCTTC.